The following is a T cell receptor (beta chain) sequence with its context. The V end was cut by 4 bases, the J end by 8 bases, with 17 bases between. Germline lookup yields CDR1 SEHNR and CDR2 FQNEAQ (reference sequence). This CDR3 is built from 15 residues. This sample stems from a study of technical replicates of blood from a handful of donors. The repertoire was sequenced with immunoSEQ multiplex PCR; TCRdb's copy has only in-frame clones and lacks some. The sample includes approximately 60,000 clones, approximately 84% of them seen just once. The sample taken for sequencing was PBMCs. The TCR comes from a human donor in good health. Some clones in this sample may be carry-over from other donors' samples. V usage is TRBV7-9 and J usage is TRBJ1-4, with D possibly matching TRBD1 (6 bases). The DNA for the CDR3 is TGTGCCAGCAGCTCCCGGGGGGGCGAGAGCGAAAAACTGTTTTTT. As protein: CASSSRGGESEKLFF.